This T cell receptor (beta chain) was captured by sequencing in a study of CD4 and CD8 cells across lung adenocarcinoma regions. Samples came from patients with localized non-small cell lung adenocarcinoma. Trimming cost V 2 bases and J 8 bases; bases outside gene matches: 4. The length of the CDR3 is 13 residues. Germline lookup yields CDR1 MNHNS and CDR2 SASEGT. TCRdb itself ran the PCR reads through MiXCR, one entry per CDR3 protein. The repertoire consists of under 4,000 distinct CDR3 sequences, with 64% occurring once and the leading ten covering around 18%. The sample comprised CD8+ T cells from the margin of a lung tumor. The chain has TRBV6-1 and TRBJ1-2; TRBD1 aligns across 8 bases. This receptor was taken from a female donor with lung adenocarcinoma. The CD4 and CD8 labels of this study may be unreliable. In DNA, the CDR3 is TGTGCCAGCAGTGAACCATACAGGGGGGGCTACACCTTC. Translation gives CASSEPYRGGYTF.